These 3 T cell receptor beta chains originate from one sample sequenced in a study of radiotherapy plus CTLA-4 blockade in lung cancer. The repertoire was sequenced with immunoSEQ multiplex PCR; TCRdb's copy has only in-frame clones and lacks some. The data contain roughly 48,000 clones, more than 70% of them singletons. The material sequenced was peripheral blood, taken from a patient treated with radiotherapy plus ipilimumab. The receptor set was obtained from a human donor with non-small cell lung cancer who had stable disease on radiotherapy plus ipilimumab.

The J gene is TRBJ1-2, the V gene TRBV7-2, with 8 bases fitting TRBD1. From germline, CDR1 is SGHTA and CDR2 FQGNSA. The CDR3 is 15 amino acids. V shed 1 base, J shed 8 bases, and the junction held 9 bases outside the gene matches. CDR3 protein: CASSLVSGTGGGYTF. As DNA, the CDR3 is TGTGCCAGCAGCTTAGTGTCCGGGACAGGAGGCGGCTACACCTTC.

By its share, this clone is large (0.1 to 1%). The chain uses TRBV6-4 and TRBJ2-6; D is perhaps TRBD1 (6 bases). Trimming removed 5 bases at V and 0 bases at J, with 11 bases between. Germline V gene data show CDR1 as MRHNA and CDR2 as SNTAGT. The CDR3 length is 16 residues. The CDR3 DNA reads as TGTGCCAGCAGTCTGGGGGCCTTCTCTGGGGCCAACGTCCTGACTTTC. This codes for CASSLGAFSGANVLTF.

CDR3 residues: CAINTGTANSPLHF. CDR3 DNA sequence: TGTGCCATCAACACCGGGACTGCTAATTCACCCCTCCACTTT. The V call is TRBV10-3, the J call TRBJ1-6; tentative D call: TRBD1 (5 bases). Germline values: CDR1 ENHRY, CDR2 SYGVKD. Trimming left V 7 bases short and J 6 bases short, with 13 bases between. The CDR3 runs to 14 residues.